The 9 T cell receptor delta chains below were found in one sample sequenced in a study of Vδ1+ human thymocytes. Sequences come from RNA converted to cDNA by reverse transcription. The CDR3 regions were amplified by multiplex PCR from V-gene primers to a constant-region primer. TCRdb repeated clone calling on the multiplex PCR reads with CATT. The data contain about 75,000 delta-chain clones, approximately 37% of them singletons. No antigen is known for these receptors. Findings and caveats of the study: Thymic TRG and TRD repertoires appeared highly polyclonal, with Gaussian CDR3 length distributions.

Sequenced input: Vdelta1+ gamma-delta thymocytes from the thymus. Noted subset: FACS-sorted CD3+ TCRalphabeta- TCRVdelta1+ TCRVdelta2- thymocytes. These receptors all come from a boy under two years old who had congenital heart surgery.

J is TRDJ1 and V is TRDV1; 13 bases match TRDD3. The CDR3 runs 17 residues. The trim removed 2 bases at V and 4 bases at J, leaving 7 bases unmatched. CDR1 is TSWWSYY, CDR2 QGS, per germline. For the CDR3, the DNA is TGTGCTCTTGGGGAATCACATTACTGGGGGATACGCGATAAACTCATCTTT. Encoded protein: CALGESHYWGIRDKLIF.

This clone was seen only a few times. The gene calls are TRDV1 and TRDJ1, with 8 bases aligning to TRDD3. Per germline, CDR1 TSWWSYY and CDR2 QGS. V dropped 5 bases and J dropped 7; count of bases not matched to a gene: 12. The CDR3 covers 15 residues. The CDR3 region has the DNA TGTGCTCTTGGGCAAAAGATGGGTACTGGGGGTAAACTCATCTTT. This gives the protein CALGQKMGTGGKLIF.

The chain combines TRDV1 with TRDJ1; D is unclear. Germline V gene sequence: CDR1 TSWWSYY, CDR2 QGS. This CDR3 comprises 20 residues. Trimming shortened V by 1 base and J by 0 bases, and 24 bases separated the two germline ends. This chain's CDR3 is CALGERAFFTSSWYTDKLIF. CDR3 in DNA: TGTGCTCTTGGGGAACGGGCATTCTTTACGTCTAGTTGGTACACCGATAAACTCATCTTT.

The chain couples TRDV1 to TRDJ1, with TRDD3 matching over 8 bases. V gave up 5 bases and J gave up 3 bases; unmatched junction bases: 32. From germline, CDR1 is TSWWSYY and CDR2 QGS. The CDR3 length is 23 residues. The CDR3 here is CALGPTNPPFLPSGIQPPDKLIF. The DNA of the CDR3 is TGTGCTCTTGGGCCTACCAACCCACCATTCCTCCCATCGGGGATACAACCCCCCGATAAACTCATCTTT.

The chain combines TRDV1 with TRDJ1, with 11 nucleotides matching TRDD3. This CDR3 contains 25 residues. The germline V gene encodes CDR1 TSWWSYY and CDR2 QGS. Germline trimming cut 0 bases from V and 7 bases from J; bases unmatched to any gene: 34. CDR3 sequence reads: CALGELPKSYSVDGGYVSIRGKLIF. The CDR3, as DNA: TGTGCTCTTGGGGAACTCCCAAAATCCTACTCAGTGGATGGGGGATACGTATCGATAAGGGGTAAACTCATCTTT.

The rearrangement joins TRDV1 to TRDJ1, with D possibly TRDD2 on 7 matching bases. This CDR3 is 23 amino acids long. The V end lost 0 bases, the J end lost 0 bases, and 32 bases lay between the germline ends. Germline V lookup: CDR1 TSWWSYY, CDR2 QGS. CDR3 nucleotide sequence: TGTGCTCTTGGGGAACTAGTAGAGGTTCCTACTCGGATACAAACCCGGTACACCGATAAACTCATCTTT. It specifies CALGELVEVPTRIQTRYTDKLIF.

This chain uses TRDV1 with TRDJ1; 9 bases line up with TRDD3. CDR3 size: 18 residues. In germline, CDR1 is TSWWSYY, CDR2 QGS. The J segment lost 4 bases and the V segment lost 6 bases, leaving 18 bases of the junction unmatched. The CDR3 nucleotides are TGTGCTCTTGGATTCGGTCTACGGCTGGGGGATTTCGGCGATAAACTCATCTTT. It is translated as CALGFGLRLGDFGDKLIF.

This clone was observed a few times. The rearrangement joins TRDV1 to TRDJ1; tentative D call: TRDD3 (9 bases). Trimming cost V 6 bases and J 3 bases, with 23 bases left between them. CDR1 and CDR2 from the germline V gene are TSWWSYY and QGS. The CDR3 contains 17 residues. The CDR3 reads CALGSFLQGIRPDKLIF. The CDR3 DNA is TGTGCTCTTGGAAGCTTCCTACAGGGGATACGGCCCGATAAACTCATCTTT.

J is TRDJ1 and V is TRDV1; TRDD3 matches at 12 bases. Per germline, CDR1 TSWWSYY and CDR2 QGS. V was pared by 2 bases and J by 0 bases, with 10 bases of the junction left unmatched. The CDR3 covers 19 residues. The DNA of the CDR3 is TGTGCTCTTGGGGAAGTATCCTGGGGGATACGTACCTACACCGATAAACTCATCTTT. Encoded protein: CALGEVSWGIRTYTDKLIF.